A single sample gave rise to the 3 T cell receptor beta chains below, sequenced in a study of Ad26.COV2.S vaccination and SARS-CoV-2 variants. Assay used: immunoSEQ multiplex PCR; TCRdb lists only in-frame clones, some missing. The sample records hundreds of thousands of clones, about 92% being singletons. The sample here was peripheral blood, taken after recovery from COVID-19. The receptors here all came from a human donor who had recovered from COVID-19.

The chain carries TRBV7-2 and TRBJ2-1; weak D call: TRBD2 (6 bases). Germline assignment: CDR1 SGHTA and CDR2 FQGNSA. V was shortened by 5 bases and J by 7 bases, with 15 bases between the two germline ends. CDR3 length equals 14 residues. The CDR3 region has the DNA TGTGCCAGCAGCCCCCGACTAGTATCGAATGAGCAGTTCTTC. This translates into CASSPRLVSNEQFF.

The V and J genes are TRBV2 and TRBJ1-1, with D possibly TRBD1 on 5 matching bases. Trimming removed 4 bases at V and 11 bases at J, with 14 bases between. Germline V gene sequence: CDR1 SNHLY, CDR2 FYNNEI. This CDR3 has 12 amino acids. The CDR3 DNA is TGTGCCAGCAGTGTACCGCCAGGGACGGCTTTCTTT. Protein: CASSVPPGTAFF.

The chain couples TRBV19 to TRBJ1-5, with 8 bases matching TRBD1. CDR1 is LNHDA, CDR2 SQIVND, per germline (reference sequence). This CDR3 is built from 16 residues. V lost 5 bases, J lost 3 bases, and 9 bases stayed unmatched. CDR3 amino acids: CASSDRGRRPNQPQHF. CDR3 nucleotides: TGTGCCAGTAGTGACAGGGGTCGCCGTCCCAATCAGCCCCAGCATTTT.